This TCR beta chain is from a study of T cell repertoires in cytomegalovirus infection. Overall study context: HLA-B-restricted CMV epitopes that are well studied, plus recently identified HLA-C-restricted ones, were used by the study. Public TCR beta signatures indicated both CMV infection and matching HLA type.

V lost 3 bases, J lost 4 bases, and 4 bases stayed unmatched. The CDR3 has 15 residues. CDR1 DFQATT and CDR2 SNEGSKA come from the germline V gene (reference sequence). Study results and limitations: Public TCR beta family frequency separated CMV-and-HLA carriers, including in an independent cohort. Predominance within the ex vivo response was attributable to HLA-C-restricted CMV-specific TCR beta clonotypes.

TCRdb independently ran MiXCR on the reads; one entry per CDR3 protein. The table lists fewer than 350,000 distinct CDR3 sequences, 25% to 35% of them singletons, with around 19% in the top ten. A remark on this clonotype: What it recognizes is unknown.

This chain uses TRBV20-1 with TRBJ2-1; 12 bases are a match to TRBD2. The sample was cultured PBMCs, taken from culture after CMV antigen stimulation. The clonotype originates from a human donor in good health (CMV status not recorded). Some clones in this sample may be carry-over from other donors' samples. For the CDR3, the DNA is TGCAGTGCTAGCCCTCTAGCGGGGGGGTACAATGAGCAGTTCTTC. Amino acid sequence: CSASPLAGGYNEQFF.